Below, one T cell receptor beta chain is given with its context. These data belong to a study of CD8 T cells in Susac syndrome. V lost 5 bases and J 4 bases, leaving 11 bases between the germline ends. The CDR3 sequence is 13 residues long. Germline CDR1 and CDR2: SEHNR and FQNEAQ (reference sequence). The multiple sclerosis control cohort comprised treatment-naive individuals presenting with stable or active relapsing-remitting disease. Roughly 0.5 to 1 ug RNA was reverse transcribed with random hexamers. Amplification of TCR beta CDR3 was carried out by immunoSEQ multiplex PCR, which covered 54 Vbeta and 13 Jbeta segments. TCRdb reprocessed the immunoSEQ multiplex PCR reads via MiXCR and lists one record per CDR3 protein. The top ten hold 0.11% of the sample, which has more than 55,000 distinct CDR3 sequences, roughly 95% seen once.

The origin of this receptor is a human donor with multiple sclerosis. The chain combines TRBV7-9 with TRBJ1-1; D unclear. Sequences were obtained from CD4+ T cells from PBMCs. CDR3 in amino acids: CASSLPEGTEAFF. As DNA, the CDR3 is TGTGCCAGCAGCCTCCCGGAAGGCACTGAAGCTTTCTTT.